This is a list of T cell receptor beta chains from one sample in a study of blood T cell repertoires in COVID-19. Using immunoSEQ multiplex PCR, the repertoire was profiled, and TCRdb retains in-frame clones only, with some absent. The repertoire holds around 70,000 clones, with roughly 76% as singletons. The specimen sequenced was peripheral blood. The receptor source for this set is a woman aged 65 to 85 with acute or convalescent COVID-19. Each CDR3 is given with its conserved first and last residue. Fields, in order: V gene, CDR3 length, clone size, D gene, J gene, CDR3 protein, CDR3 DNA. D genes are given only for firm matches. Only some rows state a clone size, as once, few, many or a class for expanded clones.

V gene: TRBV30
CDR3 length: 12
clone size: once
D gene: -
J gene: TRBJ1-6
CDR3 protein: CAWHLGGSPLHF
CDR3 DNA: TGTGCCTGGCACTTAGGCGGTTCACCCCTCCACTTT

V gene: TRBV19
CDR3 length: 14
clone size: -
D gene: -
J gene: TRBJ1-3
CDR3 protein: CASREQSSGNTIYF
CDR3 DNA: TGTGCCAGCCGAGAACAGAGCTCTGGAAACACCATATATTTT

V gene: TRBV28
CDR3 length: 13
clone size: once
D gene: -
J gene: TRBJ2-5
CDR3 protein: CASSYRGGETQYF
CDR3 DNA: TGTGCCAGCAGCTACAGGGGGGGGGAGACCCAGTACTTC

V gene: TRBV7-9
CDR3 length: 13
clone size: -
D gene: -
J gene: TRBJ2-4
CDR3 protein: CASSLWGENIQYF
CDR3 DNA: TGTGCCAGCAGTTTATGGGGGGAAAACATTCAGTACTTC

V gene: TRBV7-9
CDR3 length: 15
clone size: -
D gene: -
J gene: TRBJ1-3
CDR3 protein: CASSPKGGHGNTIYF
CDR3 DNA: TGTGCCAGCAGCCCTAAGGGAGGGCATGGAAACACCATATATTTT

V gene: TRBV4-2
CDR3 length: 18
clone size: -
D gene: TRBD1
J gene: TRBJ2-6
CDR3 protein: CASSHRTGANSGANVLTF
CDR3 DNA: TGTGCCAGCAGCCACCGGACAGGGGCCAACTCTGGGGCCAACGTCCTGACTTTC

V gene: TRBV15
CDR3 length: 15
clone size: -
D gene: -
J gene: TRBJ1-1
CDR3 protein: CATSSRVGGNAEAFF
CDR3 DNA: TGTGCCACCAGCAGTCGGGTGGGGGGGAACGCTGAAGCTTTCTTT

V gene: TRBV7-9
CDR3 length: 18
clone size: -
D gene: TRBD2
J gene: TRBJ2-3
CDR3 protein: CASSQPPGTNPVTDTQYF
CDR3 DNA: TGTGCCAGCAGCCAACCCCCCGGGACTAACCCTGTTACAGATACGCAGTATTTT

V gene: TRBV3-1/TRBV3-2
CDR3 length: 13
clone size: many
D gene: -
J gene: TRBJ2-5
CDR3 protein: CASSPTRDGTQYF
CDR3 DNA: TGTGCCAGCAGCCCTACCCGAGATGGGACCCAGTACTTC

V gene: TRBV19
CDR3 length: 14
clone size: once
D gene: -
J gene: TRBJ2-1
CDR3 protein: CASSRELLYNEQFF
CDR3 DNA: TGTGCCAGTAGCCGGGAACTCCTCTACAATGAGCAGTTCTTC

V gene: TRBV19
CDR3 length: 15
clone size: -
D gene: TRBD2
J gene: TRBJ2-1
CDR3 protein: CASDVRAGGFNEQFF
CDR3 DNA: TGTGCCAGTGATGTTCGAGCGGGAGGATTTAATGAGCAGTTCTTC

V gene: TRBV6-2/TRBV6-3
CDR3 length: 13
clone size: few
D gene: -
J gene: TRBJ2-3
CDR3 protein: CASTPWATDTQYF
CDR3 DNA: TGTGCCAGCACCCCTTGGGCGACAGATACGCAGTATTTT

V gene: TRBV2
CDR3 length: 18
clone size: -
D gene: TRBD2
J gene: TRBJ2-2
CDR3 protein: CASVRLAGAPKNTGELFF
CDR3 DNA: TGTGCCAGCGTCCGACTAGCGGGAGCCCCAAAGAACACCGGGGAGCTGTTTTTT

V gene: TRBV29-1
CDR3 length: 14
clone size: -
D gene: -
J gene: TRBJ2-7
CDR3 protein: CSVEGPGNRYEQYF
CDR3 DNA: TGCAGCGTTGAAGGTCCAGGGAATCGCTACGAGCAGTACTTC

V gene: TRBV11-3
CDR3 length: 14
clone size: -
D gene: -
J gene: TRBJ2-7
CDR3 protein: CASSFLGARYEQYF
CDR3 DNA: TGTGCCAGCAGCTTCTTGGGGGCGAGGTACGAGCAGTACTTC

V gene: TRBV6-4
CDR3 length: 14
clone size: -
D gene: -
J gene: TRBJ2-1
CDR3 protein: CASSDMAGNNEQFF
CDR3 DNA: TGTGCCAGCAGTGATATGGCGGGAAACAATGAGCAGTTCTTC

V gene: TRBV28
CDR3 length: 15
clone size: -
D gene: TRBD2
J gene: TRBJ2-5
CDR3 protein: CASSAPNGRVETQYF
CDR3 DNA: TGTGCCAGCAGCGCCCCTAACGGGAGGGTGGAGACCCAGTACTTC

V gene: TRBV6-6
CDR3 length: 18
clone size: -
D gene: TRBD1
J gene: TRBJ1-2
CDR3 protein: CASTRRGTVGGPNYGYTF
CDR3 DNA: TGTGCCAGCACTCGAAGGGGGACAGTTGGGGGCCCTAACTATGGCTACACCTTC

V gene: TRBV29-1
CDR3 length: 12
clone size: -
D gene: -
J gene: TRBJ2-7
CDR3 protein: CSVFGGSYEQYF
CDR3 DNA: TGCAGCGTTTTTGGCGGTTCCTACGAGCAGTACTTC

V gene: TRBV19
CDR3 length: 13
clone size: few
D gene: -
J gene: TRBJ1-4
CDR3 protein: CAAQGHTDEKLFF
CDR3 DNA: TGTGCCGCCCAGGGCCATACGGATGAAAAACTGTTTTTT

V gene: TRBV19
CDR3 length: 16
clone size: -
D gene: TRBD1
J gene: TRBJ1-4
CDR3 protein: CASSSRLQGAGEKLFF
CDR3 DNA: TGTGCCAGTAGTAGCCGCCTCCAGGGGGCGGGCGAAAAACTGTTTTTT